This T cell receptor (beta chain) was profiled in a study of blood T cells in healthy people across ages. Primers used in a second PCR of about 7 to 12 cycles were a sample-barcoded 5' primer and a J-beta primer mix. MiXCR, applied by TCRdb to the 5' RACE reads, yields one record per CDR3 protein. This sample carries some 1,500,000 distinct CDR3 sequences, roughly two fifths of them seen once, and the ten largest clones take roughly 3.7%. Of note for this clonotype: Its target is not known.

General observations from the study: Measured against age, TCR beta diversity per million T cells decreased in a roughly linear manner.

V lost 6 bases, J lost 7 bases, and 18 bases lay in between. This CDR3 is 14 amino acids long. Germline V gives CDR1 LGHNT, CDR2 FRNRAP. The chain carries TRBV12-5 and TRBJ1-1, with D possibly matching TRBD1 (6 bases). Sequenced input: blood. The source is a woman under 30 in good health. The CDR3 protein is CASGVDTADSEAFF. CDR3 nucleotides: TGTGCTAGTGGAGTTGATACGGCGGACAGTGAAGCTTTCTTT.